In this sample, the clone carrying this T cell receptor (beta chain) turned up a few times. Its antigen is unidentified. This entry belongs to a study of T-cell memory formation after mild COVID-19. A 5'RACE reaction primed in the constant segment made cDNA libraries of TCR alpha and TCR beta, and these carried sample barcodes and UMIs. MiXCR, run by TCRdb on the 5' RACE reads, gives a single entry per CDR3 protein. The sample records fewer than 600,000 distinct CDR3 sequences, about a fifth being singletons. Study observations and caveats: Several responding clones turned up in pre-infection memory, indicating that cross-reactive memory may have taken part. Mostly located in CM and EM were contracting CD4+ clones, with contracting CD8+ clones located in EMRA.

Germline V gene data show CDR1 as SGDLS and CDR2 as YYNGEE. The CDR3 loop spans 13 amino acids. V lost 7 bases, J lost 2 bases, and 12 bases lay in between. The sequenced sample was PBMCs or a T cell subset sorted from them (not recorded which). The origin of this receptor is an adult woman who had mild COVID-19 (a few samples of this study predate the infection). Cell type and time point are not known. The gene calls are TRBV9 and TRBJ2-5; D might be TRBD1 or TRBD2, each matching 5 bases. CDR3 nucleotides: TGTGCCAGCGCCGGGACCTTACAAGAGACCCAGTACTTC. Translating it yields CASAGTLQETQYF. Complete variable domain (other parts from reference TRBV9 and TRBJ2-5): DSGVTQTPKHLITATGQRVTLRCSPRSGDLSVYWYQQSLDQGLQFLIQYYNGEERAKGNILERFSAQQFPDLHSELNLSSLELGDSALYFCASAGTLQETQYFGPGTRLLVL.